The 4 T cell receptor beta chains reported below all come from one sample, sequenced in a study of CD8+ T cells in alopecia areata (dated by TCRdb to 2017 to 2018). Library preparation was by the immunoSEQ multiplex PCR assay. RNA was extracted from all samples and reverse transcribed into cDNA as template for TCR sequencing. Entries here come from immuneACCESS through TCRdb and include only in-frame sequences with V and J called. Some clones fail to appear in such tables; in the studies checked, an unresolved V gene covers under half of the shortfall, and the cause of the remainder is unknown. Within this sample are around 200,000 clones, with around half of them counted one time only. The biggest ten clones account for 11% of the sample. The time point label of this sample denotes: less than 30 weeks on oral tofacitinib. Taken with the paper, the label for treatment or condition translates to: oral pan-JAK inhibitor, 5-10 mg twice daily.

The sequencing here drew on CD8+ T cells sorted from blood, taken at week 24, from a patient treated with tofacitinib. The receptors come from a human donor with alopecia areata.

In this sample, this clone turned up a few times. This chain joins TRBV6-1 and TRBJ2-5, with 9 bases matching TRBD1. The CDR3 length is 13 residues. The V gene end was trimmed by 11 bases and the J gene end by 7 bases; junction bases not matched to a gene: 11. Germline V CDR1 and CDR2: MNHNS, SASEGT. The CDR3 region is CAVRTTGGWTQYF. The DNA of the CDR3 is TGTGCCGTACGCACCACAGGGGGCTGGACCCAGTACTTC.

The J gene is TRBJ1-1, the V gene TRBV5-1; a possible D gene is TRBD1 (5 bases). The CDR3 is 11 residues long. V was cut by 6 bases and J by 7 bases, with 10 bases left in between. Per germline, CDR1 SGHRS and CDR2 YFSETQ. This chain's CDR3 is CASNQGSEAFF. The CDR3 DNA is TGCGCCAGCAACCAGGGTAGTGAAGCTTTCTTT.

V gene TRBV27 combines with J gene TRBJ1-5, with no clear D. The CDR3 runs 14 residues. CDR1 is MNHEY, CDR2 SMNVEV, per germline (reference sequence). Trimming took off 3 bases at V and 6 bases at J, with 12 bases between the two ends. Here the CDR3 DNA reads TGTGCCAGCAGTTTGGGAGGAGGAAGTCAGCCCCAGCATTTT. This sequence encodes CASSLGGGSQPQHF.

This clone was counted between two and nine times. The chain uses TRBV21-1 and TRBJ2-7; the DNA was not compared with TRBD1, the D call given in the table. TRBV21-1 represents a pseudogene. CDR3 length: 13 residues. The chain's CDR3 is CASMGTGSYEQYF. DNA of the CDR3: TGTGCCAGCATGGGGACAGGGTCCTACGAGCAGTACTTC.